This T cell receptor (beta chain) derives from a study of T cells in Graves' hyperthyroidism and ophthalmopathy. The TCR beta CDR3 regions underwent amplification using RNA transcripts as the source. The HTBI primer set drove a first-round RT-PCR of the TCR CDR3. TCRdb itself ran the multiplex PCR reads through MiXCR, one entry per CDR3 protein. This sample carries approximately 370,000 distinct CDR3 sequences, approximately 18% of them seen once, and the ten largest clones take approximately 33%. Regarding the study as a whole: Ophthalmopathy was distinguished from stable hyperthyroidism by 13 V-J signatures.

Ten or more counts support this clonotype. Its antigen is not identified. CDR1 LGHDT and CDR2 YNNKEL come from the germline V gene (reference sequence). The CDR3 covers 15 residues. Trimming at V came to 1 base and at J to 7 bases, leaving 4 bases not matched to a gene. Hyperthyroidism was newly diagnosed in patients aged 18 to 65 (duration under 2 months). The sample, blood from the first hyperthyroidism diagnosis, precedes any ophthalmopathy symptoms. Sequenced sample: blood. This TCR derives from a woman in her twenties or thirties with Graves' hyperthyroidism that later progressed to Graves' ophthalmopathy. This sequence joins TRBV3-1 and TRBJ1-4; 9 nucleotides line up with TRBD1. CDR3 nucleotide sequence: TGTGCCAGCAGCCAAGCCGGGACAGGGCGTGAAAAACTGTTTTTT. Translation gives CASSQAGTGREKLFF.